The TCR beta chain described here comes from a study of blood T cell repertoires in COVID-19. For the study at large: The origin of the acute and convalescent COVID-19 samples was the United States, Italy and Spain.

The CDR3 has 17 residues. Germline assignment: CDR1 SGHVS and CDR2 FNYEAQ. Losses at the gene ends were 5 bases for V and 3 bases for J; bases not matched to a gene: 12. Methods used by the authors: Reference gene primer amplification gave estimated nucleated cell counts. The method was immunoSEQ multiplex PCR; TCRdb's version includes in-frame clones alone and lacks a portion of them. V, J and clone size are taken as reported in that table, and D and trimming were inferred from the DNA itself. The profile shows 260,000 or so clones, around 90% of them singletons. Sequencing input: PBMCs or T cells enriched from blood (not recorded which). V and J are TRBV7-6 and TRBJ1-1; 10 positions match TRBD1. The clonotype comes from a woman in her twenties or thirties with acute COVID-19. CDR3 DNA sequence: TGTGCCAGCAGCCCTAGCCTGGACAGGGGGGAGGACACTGAAGCTTTCTTT. Amino acid sequence: CASSPSLDRGEDTEAFF.